A selection of T cell receptor beta chains follows, all from one sample in a study of graft-versus-host responses after intestinal transplantation. The table came from immunoSEQ multiplex PCR; TCRdb's copy has only in-frame clones and leaves some out. The sample shows 35,000 to 50,000 clones, 90% to 95% of them seen only once. These TCRs' antigens remain unknown. The material was unstimulated CD8+ T cells sorted from spleen or lymph node cells, obtained before transplant. All receptors derive from a human donor who was the organ donor for an intestinal transplant. The CDR3 runs from the conserved cysteine through the conserved F or W. A D gene is named only where the DNA matches it firmly. Size values are once, few and many counts, or a class for expanded clones, and some rows have none.

TRBV7-9,.,TRBJ2-3,.,TGTGCCGGATCAAGCAGGCTCGGGGGAAGCACAGATACGCAGTATTTT,CAGSSRLGGSTDTQYF
TRBV6-5,.,TRBJ1-5,.,TGTGCCAGCAGCCAAGAACACACTCAGCCCCAGCATTTT,CASSQEHTQPQHF
TRBV4-1,.,TRBJ2-7,TRBD1,TGCGCCAGCAGCCAAGAGGACAGGGTAGACTACGAGCAGTACTTC,CASSQEDRVDYEQYF
TRBV11-2,.,TRBJ1-3,TRBD1,TGTGCCAGCAGCTTAGGGGGACAGGCCCCATGGACCATATATTTT,CASSLGGQAPWTIYF
TRBV11-2,once,TRBJ2-5,.,TGTGCCAGCAGCGCCTTATCGCAGGGCCAAGAGACCCAGTACTTC,CASSALSQGQETQYF
TRBV15,.,TRBJ2-6,.,TGTGCCACCAGCAGTGGGAGGTTAACCGACGAGGGGGCCAACGTCCTGACTTTC,CATSSGRLTDEGANVLTF
TRBV11-2,.,TRBJ2-3,.,TGTGCCAGCAGCACCGGGGATACGCAGTATTTT,CASSTGDTQYF
TRBV4-2,.,TRBJ2-1,TRBD1,TGTGCCAGCAGCCAAGATCACACAGGGGGCACCTACAATGAGCAGTTCTTC,CASSQDHTGGTYNEQFF
TRBV20-1,.,TRBJ2-3,.,TGCAGTGCTGATTACACAGATACGCAGTATTTT,CSADYTDTQYF
TRBV6-5,.,TRBJ2-7,.,TGTGCCAGCAGTGAGCCTACGATTTCCTCTGAGCAGTACTTC,CASSEPTISSEQYF
TRBV11-2,.,TRBJ2-7,TRBD2,TGTGCCAGCAGCTTAGTAGCGGGGGGGAACTACGAGCAGTACTTC,CASSLVAGGNYEQYF
TRBV29-1,.,TRBJ1-2,.,TGCAGCGTTGAAACAGCAAACTATGGCTACACCTTC,CSVETANYGYTF
TRBV11-2,.,TRBJ1-5,TRBD1,TGTGCCAGCTCGGGGACAGGGAACAATCAGCCCCAGCATTTT,CASSGTGNNQPQHF
TRBV9,.,TRBJ1-1,.,TGTGCCAGCAGCGTAGATGGGGGCGAGAACACTGAAGCTTTCTTT,CASSVDGGENTEAFF
TRBV9,.,TRBJ1-1,.,TGTGCCAGCAGCGCAGTGACAGTCAACACTGAAGCTTTCTTT,CASSAVTVNTEAFF
TRBV11-2,.,TRBJ2-1,.,TGTGCCAGCAGCTTCGGGGGCTCCTACAATGAGCAGTTCTTC,CASSFGGSYNEQFF
TRBV30,once,TRBJ2-7,.,TGTGCCTGGAGTGTTCCCGGGACTGGGGATTGGCAGTACTTC,CAWSVPGTGDWQYF
TRBV4-1,.,TRBJ2-7,TRBD2,TGCGCCAGCAGCCAAGTGGAGACTAGCGGGGGGCCCTCCTACGAGCAGTACTTC,CASSQVETSGGPSYEQYF
TRBV4-3,.,TRBJ1-2,TRBD1,TGCGCCAGCAGCCAAGATGTTACAGGGGGCGCCTTTTGGGGCTACACCTTC,CASSQDVTGGAFWGYTF
TRBV7-2,.,TRBJ2-3,.,TGTGCCAGCAGCCGCAGGAGCCCGGGTACAGATACGCAGTATTTT,CASSRRSPGTDTQYF
TRBV7-8,.,TRBJ1-2,.,TGTGCCAGCAGCTTATTAGCCCGGGAATGGAGGTACGGCTACACCTTC,CASSLLAREWRYGYTF
TRBV6-5,once,TRBJ1-6,.,TGTGCCAGCACCAGAACAGGGATCTATAATTCACCCCTCCACTTT,CASTRTGIYNSPLHF
TRBV7-8,.,TRBJ2-3,TRBD2,TGTGCCAGCAGCTTAGCCGGGGGAGGGATGGGCACAGATACGCAGTATTTT,CASSLAGGGMGTDTQYF
TRBV20-1,.,TRBJ1-2,.,TGCAGTGCTAGAGATTTCTATGGCTACACCTTC,CSARDFYGYTF
TRBV14,.,TRBJ1-2,.,TGTGCCAGCAGCCAACAGGATAACTATGGCTACACCTTC,CASSQQDNYGYTF
TRBV6-6,.,TRBJ1-5,TRBD1,TGTGCCAGCAGTTTTGGGGACAGGGACAATCAGCCCCAGCATTTT,CASSFGDRDNQPQHF
TRBV27,.,TRBJ1-2,.,TGTGCCAGCAGTTTAAACGGGGTGAGCTATGGCTACACCTTC,CASSLNGVSYGYTF
TRBV4-1,few,TRBJ1-6,.,TGCGCCAGCAGCCCAGGGTCCAATTCACCCCTCCACTTT,CASSPGSNSPLHF
TRBV11-2,.,TRBJ2-1,.,TGTGCCAGCAGTCTGCATGAGCAGTTCTTC,CASSLHEQFF
TRBV7-6,.,TRBJ2-2,TRBD2,TGTGCCAGCAGCCTAGGACTAGCCAAGACCGGGGAGCTGTTTTTT,CASSLGLAKTGELFF
TRBV7-6,.,TRBJ1-3,.,TGTGCCAGCAGTAGAGGGGGAGCTGGAAACACCATATATTTT,CASSRGGAGNTIYF
TRBV6-5,.,TRBJ2-7,.,TGTGCCAGCAGCTCCCGGGACACTAGCTCCTACGAGCAGTACTTC,CASSSRDTSSYEQYF
TRBV12-5,once,TRBJ1-1,.,TGTGCTAGTGGTTTGGAGGACACTGAAGCTTTCTTT,CASGLEDTEAFF
TRBV30,.,TRBJ1-2,TRBD1,TGTGCCTGGACACCTACAGGGGGCGGGTATGGCTACACCTTC,CAWTPTGGGYGYTF
TRBV5-6,.,TRBJ2-1,.,TGTGCCAGCAGCTTGGTCCAGCCTGTTGAGCAGTTCTTC,CASSLVQPVEQFF
TRBV7-8,.,TRBJ1-1,.,TGTGCCAGCAGCTTAGTAGCTCGTGGGCACCCCATGAACACTGAAGCTTTCTTT,CASSLVARGHPMNTEAFF
TRBV20-1,.,TRBJ2-7,.,TGCAGTGCTAGGCTTTTCTACGAGCAGTACTTC,CSARLFYEQYF
TRBV11-3,.,TRBJ1-1,TRBD1,TGTGCCAGCAGCAACCGGGACAGGTACCCGAACACTGAAGCTTTCTTT,CASSNRDRYPNTEAFF
TRBV6-6,.,TRBJ1-3,.,TGTGCCAGCAGAGACAGTTTCTCTGGAAACACCATATATTTT,CASRDSFSGNTIYF
TRBV7-9,.,TRBJ2-5,.,TGTGCCAGCAGCTTTTTTGGGGCCCCCGCAATAGAGACCCAGTACTTC,CASSFFGAPAIETQYF
TRBV4-1,.,TRBJ1-5,.,TGCGCCAGCAGCCACACTATCCGGGACGTAGCTAGTCAGCCCCAGCATTTT,CASSHTIRDVASQPQHF
TRBV12-1,few,TRBJ1-6,.,TGTGCCAGCACCCCTTCGGCCTGGGATTCACCCCTCCACTTT,CASTPSAWDSPLHF
TRBV7-9,.,TRBJ2-1,TRBD1,TGTGCCAGCAGCACTACCCGCCCAGGGACAGGAAAATCCTACAATGAGCAGTTCTTC,CASSTTRPGTGKSYNEQFF
TRBV6-1,.,TRBJ2-1,.,TGTGCCAGCAGTGAGGGTGGAGGGTGGGATGAGCAGTTCTTC,CASSEGGGWDEQFF
TRBV27,.,TRBJ2-1,TRBD2,TGTGCCAGCAGTTTCTCGGCGGGACTAGCAGATGAGCAGTTCTTC,CASSFSAGLADEQFF
TRBV6-5,.,TRBJ2-1,TRBD1,TGTGCCAGCAGAGTGACAGGGCTCCCTCTCAATGAGCAGTTCTTC,CASRVTGLPLNEQFF
TRBV4-2,.,TRBJ1-1,TRBD1,TGTGCCAGCAGCCAAGAAGCGGAGGCAGGGGGCCGAACTGAAGCTTTCTTT,CASSQEAEAGGRTEAFF
TRBV11-2,.,TRBJ1-1,TRBD1,TGTGCCAGCAGCTTGCAGGGGGCGGAGGCTGAAGCTTTCTTT,CASSLQGAEAEAFF
TRBV9,.,TRBJ2-3,.,TGTGCCAGCAGCCCCACGGGAGATACGCAGTATTTT,CASSPTGDTQYF
TRBV7-9,.,TRBJ2-1,.,TGTGCCAGCAGCTCCGCAGATCGGGTGAATGGGGATGAGCAGTTCTTC,CASSSADRVNGDEQFF
TRBV5-1,.,TRBJ2-1,.,TGCGCCAGCAGCTTTGTATCGCAGGGCGGGGAGCAGTTCTTC,CASSFVSQGGEQFF
TRBV5-1,.,TRBJ2-3,TRBD2,TGCGCCAGCGAACAGGGCGGGGGGTCGGATACGCAGTATTTT,CASEQGGGSDTQYF
TRBV7-8,.,TRBJ2-3,.,TGTGCCAGCATCCCGGGACACCTCACAGATACGCAGTATTTT,CASIPGHLTDTQYF